This T cell receptor (beta chain) stems from a study of blood T cell repertoires in COVID-19. Study-wide context: Whether acute or convalescent, the COVID-19 samples came from the United States, Italy and Spain. T cells, B-cell-depleted T cells, or PBMCs supplied cDNA or gDNA.

This clone was detected a few times. J was trimmed by 4 bases and V by 7 bases; bases with no gene match: 12. This CDR3 contains 15 residues. Germline V lookup: CDR1 SQVTM, CDR2 ANQGSEA. Sequencing used immunoSEQ multiplex PCR; TCRdb keeps in-frame clones, though not all of them. The table shows roughly 200,000 clones, with roughly 88% occurring only once. Participant ages covered roughly 18 to 89 years across around 22 US areas. Participants reported their clinical history, and cohort assignment relied on those reports. The clonotype was recovered from a woman in her 40s with acute COVID-19. The chain employs TRBV29-1 and TRBJ2-1; the match to TRBD2 covers 8 bases. The material sequenced was PBMCs or T cells enriched from blood (not recorded which). CDR3 region: CSGDLAGGLYNEQFF. The DNA of the CDR3 is TGCAGCGGCGACCTGGCGGGGGGACTTTACAATGAGCAGTTCTTC.